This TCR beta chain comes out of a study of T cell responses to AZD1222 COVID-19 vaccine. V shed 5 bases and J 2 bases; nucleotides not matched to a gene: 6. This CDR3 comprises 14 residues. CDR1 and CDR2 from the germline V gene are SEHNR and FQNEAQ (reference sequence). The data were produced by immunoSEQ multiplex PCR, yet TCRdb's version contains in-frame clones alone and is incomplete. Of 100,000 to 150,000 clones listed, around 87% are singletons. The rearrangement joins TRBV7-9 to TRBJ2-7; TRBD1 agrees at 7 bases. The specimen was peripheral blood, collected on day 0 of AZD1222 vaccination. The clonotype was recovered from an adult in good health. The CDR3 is CASSHWDRAYEQYF. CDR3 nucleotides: TGTGCCAGCAGCCACTGGGACAGAGCCTACGAGCAGTACTTC.